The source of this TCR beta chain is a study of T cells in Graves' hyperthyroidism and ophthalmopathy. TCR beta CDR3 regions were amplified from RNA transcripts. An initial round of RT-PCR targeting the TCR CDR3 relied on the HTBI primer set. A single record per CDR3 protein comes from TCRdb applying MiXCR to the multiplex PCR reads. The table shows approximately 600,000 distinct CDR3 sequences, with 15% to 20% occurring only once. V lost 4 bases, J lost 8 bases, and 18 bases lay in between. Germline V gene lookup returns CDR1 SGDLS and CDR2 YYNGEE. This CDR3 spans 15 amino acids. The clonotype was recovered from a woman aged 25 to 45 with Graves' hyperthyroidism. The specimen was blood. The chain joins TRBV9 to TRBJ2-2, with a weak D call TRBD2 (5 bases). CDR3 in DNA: TGTGCCAGCAGCCCACAGCCGGACTTTCGGGGGGAGCTGTTTTTT. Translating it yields CASSPQPDFRGELFF. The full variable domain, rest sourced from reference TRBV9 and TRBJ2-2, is DSGVTQTPKHLITATGQRVTLRCSPRSGDLSVYWYQQSLDQGLQFLIQYYNGEERAKGNILERFSAQQFPDLHSELNLSSLELGDSALYFCASSPQPDFRGELFFGEGSRLTVL.